The rows below give T cell receptor beta chains drawn from one sample of a study of OX40 agonist ivuxolimab in advanced cancers. Profiled with immunoSEQ multiplex PCR; TCRdb holds only in-frame clones, not every one. The sample carries fewer than 65,000 clones, over 75% recorded once. The source material was CD4+ or CD8+ T cells sorted from blood, sampled in a trial of the OX40 agonist ivuxolimab. The receptors derive from an adult with an advanced solid tumor such as melanoma, head and neck, liver or kidney cancer. Each CDR3 is given with its conserved first and last residue. The D gene is left open where the match is weak. Expanded clones get a size class; other rows say once, few or many, or leave the size out.

>NA|TRBV28|NA|TRBJ1-2
CASSHEPGLRPYGYTF
TGTGCCAGCAGTCATGAACCGGGACTGCGGCCCTATGGCTACACCTTC
>NA|TRBV6-1|NA|TRBJ1-2
CASSEARGYGYTF
TGTGCCAGCAGTGAGGCCAGGGGCTATGGCTACACCTTC
>NA|TRBV6-5|NA|TRBJ2-7
CASSYSGGAQREQYF
TGTGCCAGCAGTTACTCCGGGGGCGCGCAGCGCGAGCAGTACTTC
>NA|TRBV2|NA|TRBJ1-2
CASTGSQGYTF
TGTGCCAGCACGGGCAGTCAGGGCTACACCTTC
>NA|TRBV18|NA|TRBJ1-4
CASSPRIQGTKLFF
TGTGCCAGCTCACCAAGGATCCAGGGGACGAAACTGTTTTTT
>NA|TRBV11-3|NA|TRBJ2-3
CASSLGGGPWTRTSTDTQYF
TGTGCCAGCAGCTTAGGTGGGGGGCCGTGGACCCGGACGAGCACAGATACGCAGTATTTT
>NA|TRBV7-9|NA|TRBJ2-4
CATAPPGGDIQYF
TGTGCCACCGCTCCCCCAGGGGGGGACATTCAGTACTTC
>NA|TRBV28|TRBD1|TRBJ2-7
CASSLRGQSSYEQYF
TGTGCCAGCAGTCTGAGGGGACAGAGCTCCTACGAGCAGTACTTC
>few|TRBV2|NA|TRBJ2-3
CASNSGPSSTDTQYF
TGTGCCAGCAATTCCGGTCCCTCTAGCACAGATACGCAGTATTTT
>NA|TRBV19|TRBD2|TRBJ2-3
CASSTRERDTDTQYF
TGTGCCAGTAGTACCCGGGAGCGGGATACAGATACGCAGTATTTT
>NA|TRBV5-8|NA|TRBJ1-5
CASSFLSEGSSPQHF
TGTGCCAGCAGCTTTTTGTCCGAGGGGTCTTCGCCCCAGCATTTT
>once|TRBV7-2|TRBD2|TRBJ2-1
CASSTGLAGFYNNEQFF
TGTGCCAGCAGCACGGGACTAGCGGGTTTTTACAACAATGAGCAGTTCTTC
>NA|TRBV29-1|NA|TRBJ2-7
CSVGGLQGYEQYF
TGCAGCGTTGGAGGCTTACAGGGATACGAGCAGTACTTC
>NA|TRBV27|NA|TRBJ2-3
CASSLPPRDGASTDTQYF
TGTGCCAGCAGTTTACCCCCAAGGGACGGAGCTAGCACAGATACGCAGTATTTT
>NA|TRBV7-9|TRBD1|TRBJ1-5
CASSSGTASNQPQHF
TGTGCCAGCAGCTCTGGGACAGCTAGCAATCAGCCCCAGCATTTT
>once|TRBV2|TRBD1|TRBJ1-1
CASRDREGTEAFF
TGTGCCAGCAGGGACAGGGAAGGCACTGAAGCTTTCTTT
>NA|TRBV5-8|NA|TRBJ2-5
CASSLREQYF
TGTGCCAGCAGCTTGCGAGAGCAGTACTTC
>once|TRBV5-1|NA|TRBJ2-3
CASSLVGSGTDTQYF
TGCGCCAGCAGCTTGGTGGGAAGCGGGACAGATACGCAGTATTTT
>NA|TRBV5-1|NA|TRBJ2-7
CASSPLPGSEGYEQYF
TGCGCCAGCAGCCCACTACCCGGGTCAGAGGGCTACGAGCAGTACTTC
>NA|TRBV15|TRBD2|TRBJ2-5
CATSRARGGETQYF
TGTGCCACCAGCAGAGCGCGGGGAGGGGAGACCCAGTACTTC